This T cell receptor beta chain appears in the sequencing data of a study of T cells in Graves' hyperthyroidism and ophthalmopathy. Regions amplified from RNA transcripts were the TCR beta CDR3 regions. The HTBI primer set served for first-round RT-PCR of the TCR CDR3. Each CDR3 protein is one row after TCRdb ran MiXCR on the multiplex PCR reads. This sample has 660,000 or so distinct CDR3 sequences; around 20% occur once, and the top ten carry more than 30%. Among ophthalmopathy patients, the Clinical Activity Score reached at least 3, the NOSPECS grade reached at least 4, and duration remained under 3 months. The specimen was blood. The TCR was taken from a man aged 25-45 years with Graves' ophthalmopathy.

CDR3 amino acids: CASSDRSMNTEAFF. The CDR3 bases are TGTGCCAGTTCAGACAGGAGCATGAACACTGAAGCTTTCTTT. The V and J genes are TRBV19 and TRBJ1-1, with D perhaps TRBD1 (6 bases). The V gene lost 8 bases and the J gene lost 0 bases, with 13 bases spanning the gap. This CDR3 has 14 residues. CDR1 and CDR2 from the germline V gene are LNHDA and SQIVND (reference sequence).